This is a list of T cell receptor beta chains from one sample in a study of cytomegalovirus exposure and HLA in healthy donors. Measured with immunoSEQ multiplex PCR; TCRdb has only the in-frame clones, and not every one. The table records roughly 100,000 clones, roughly 85% of them present only once. What was sequenced was PBMCs. The receptors shown here come from a woman aged 40 to 50 in good health and CMV-seronegative. The CDR3 runs from the conserved cysteine through the conserved F or W. The D gene is left open where the match is weak. Clone size, where shown, is once, few, many, or a class for clones that have expanded.

d_gene: NA
v_gene: TRBV4-3
j_gene: TRBJ2-4
len: 16
abundance: NA
CDR3aa: CASSQDRGTTGEDWYF
CDR3nt: TGCGCCAGCAGCCAAGATCGGGGCACAACAGGGGAGGATTGGTACTTC

d_gene: TRBD1
v_gene: TRBV30
j_gene: TRBJ2-2
len: 14
abundance: NA
CDR3aa: CAWRGQGGTGELFF
CDR3nt: TGTGCCTGGAGGGGACAGGGAGGCACCGGGGAGCTGTTTTTT

d_gene: NA
v_gene: TRBV9
j_gene: TRBJ1-1
len: 12
abundance: NA
CDR3aa: CASSVVQGEAFF
CDR3nt: TGTGCCAGCAGCGTAGTCCAGGGTGAAGCTTTCTTT

d_gene: NA
v_gene: TRBV4-3
j_gene: TRBJ1-4
len: 15
abundance: NA
CDR3aa: CASSPSGGSSEKLFF
CDR3nt: TGCGCCAGCAGCCCCTCGGGGGGGAGTAGTGAAAAACTGTTTTTT

d_gene: TRBD2
v_gene: TRBV7-2
j_gene: TRBJ2-1
len: 16
abundance: NA
CDR3aa: CASSFHRTSGNNEQFF
CDR3nt: TGTGCCAGCAGCTTCCATCGGACTAGCGGGAATAATGAGCAGTTCTTC

d_gene: NA
v_gene: TRBV5-4
j_gene: TRBJ2-7
len: 13
abundance: NA
CDR3aa: CASFWTIPGEQYF
CDR3nt: TGTGCCAGCTTTTGGACTATCCCTGGCGAGCAGTACTTC

d_gene: NA
v_gene: TRBV6-1
j_gene: TRBJ1-5
len: 14
abundance: NA
CDR3aa: CASRLEPFLGPQHF
CDR3nt: TGTGCCAGCAGGCTAGAACCGTTTTTAGGGCCCCAGCATTTT

d_gene: NA
v_gene: TRBV6-1
j_gene: TRBJ1-2
len: 15
abundance: medium-sized
CDR3aa: CASSLSGLRLAGYTF
CDR3nt: TGTGCCAGCAGTTTAAGCGGGTTGAGGTTGGCTGGCTACACCTTC

d_gene: TRBD1
v_gene: TRBV7-9
j_gene: TRBJ2-7
len: 14
abundance: NA
CDR3aa: CASSHGQAAYEQYF
CDR3nt: TGTGCCAGCAGCCACGGACAGGCAGCCTACGAGCAGTACTTC

d_gene: NA
v_gene: TRBV12-5
j_gene: TRBJ2-6
len: 18
abundance: once
CDR3aa: CASGLEVLVGSGANVLTF
CDR3nt: TGTGCTAGTGGTTTGGAAGTCCTGGTGGGCTCGGGGGCCAACGTCCTGACTTTC

d_gene: NA
v_gene: TRBV7-9
j_gene: TRBJ2-7
len: 15
abundance: NA
CDR3aa: CASSPFGGPSYEQYF
CDR3nt: TGTGCCAGCAGCCCCTTCGGGGGGCCCTCCTACGAGCAGTACTTC

d_gene: NA
v_gene: TRBV27
j_gene: TRBJ2-6
len: 15
abundance: once
CDR3aa: CASSPGPGGANVLTF
CDR3nt: TGTGCCAGCAGCCCAGGACCGGGAGGGGCCAACGTCCTGACTTTC

d_gene: NA
v_gene: TRBV10-3
j_gene: TRBJ1-2
len: 15
abundance: NA
CDR3aa: CAISEVRGFGDGYTF
CDR3nt: TGTGCCATCAGTGAGGTCCGGGGTTTCGGAGATGGCTACACCTTC

d_gene: TRBD1
v_gene: TRBV20-1
j_gene: TRBJ1-2
len: 11
abundance: NA
CDR3aa: CSPRQGSGYTF
CDR3nt: TGCAGTCCCAGACAGGGATCGGGCTACACCTTC

d_gene: NA
v_gene: TRBV7-2
j_gene: TRBJ2-7
len: 16
abundance: NA
CDR3aa: CASSLASGGTSYEQYF
CDR3nt: TGTGCCAGCAGCTTAGCTTCCGGGGGAACCTCCTACGAGCAGTACTTC

d_gene: TRBD2
v_gene: TRBV19
j_gene: TRBJ2-2
len: 15
abundance: NA
CDR3aa: CASRTSGTLPGELFF
CDR3nt: TGTGCCAGTAGAACTAGCGGGACTCTGCCCGGGGAGCTGTTTTTT

d_gene: NA
v_gene: TRBV7-2
j_gene: TRBJ1-5
len: 14
abundance: NA
CDR3aa: CASSLQGFNQPQHF
CDR3nt: TGTGCCAGCAGCTTACAGGGGTTCAATCAGCCCCAGCATTTT

d_gene: NA
v_gene: TRBV5-5
j_gene: TRBJ2-7
len: 13
abundance: NA
CDR3aa: CASSLGPRSEQYF
CDR3nt: TGTGCCAGCAGCTTGGGACCGAGGTCCGAGCAGTACTTC

d_gene: TRBD2
v_gene: TRBV28
j_gene: TRBJ2-3
len: 15
abundance: NA
CDR3aa: CASSSGGGYTDTQYF
CDR3nt: TGTGCCAGCAGTTCCGGCGGGGGTTACACAGATACGCAGTATTTT

d_gene: NA
v_gene: TRBV6-5
j_gene: TRBJ2-5
len: 13
abundance: NA
CDR3aa: CASRETYQETQYF
CDR3nt: TGTGCCAGCAGGGAGACTTATCAAGAGACCCAGTACTTC

d_gene: TRBD1
v_gene: TRBV27
j_gene: TRBJ1-6
len: 14
abundance: NA
CDR3aa: CASSFRQGSSPLHF
CDR3nt: TGTGCCAGCAGTTTCCGACAGGGTAGTTCACCCCTCCACTTT

d_gene: NA
v_gene: TRBV5-1
j_gene: TRBJ1-4
len: 15
abundance: few
CDR3aa: CASSLAQGTNEKLFF
CDR3nt: TGCGCCAGCAGCTTGGCCCAGGGAACTAATGAAAAACTGTTTTTT

d_gene: NA
v_gene: TRBV4-3
j_gene: TRBJ1-5
len: 15
abundance: NA
CDR3aa: CASSQTRFSNQPQHF
CDR3nt: TGCGCCAGCAGCCAGACAAGATTTAGCAATCAGCCCCAGCATTTT

d_gene: TRBD2
v_gene: TRBV5-6
j_gene: TRBJ2-5
len: 15
abundance: NA
CDR3aa: CASSSGQREKETQYF
CDR3nt: TGTGCCAGCAGCTCGGGCCAGCGGGAGAAGGAGACCCAGTACTTC

d_gene: TRBD2
v_gene: TRBV9
j_gene: TRBJ2-7
len: 15
abundance: NA
CDR3aa: CASSDEGRGSYEQYF
CDR3nt: TGTGCCAGCAGCGACGAAGGGAGGGGCTCCTACGAGCAGTACTTC

d_gene: TRBD1
v_gene: TRBV5-1
j_gene: TRBJ1-1
len: 16
abundance: NA
CDR3aa: CASRPGQEYRDTEAFF
CDR3nt: TGCGCCAGCCGCCCGGGACAGGAGTACAGGGACACTGAAGCTTTCTTT

d_gene: TRBD1
v_gene: TRBV9
j_gene: TRBJ2-7
len: 13
abundance: NA
CDR3aa: CASSPGGPYEQYF
CDR3nt: TGTGCCAGCAGCCCAGGGGGACCCTACGAGCAGTACTTC

d_gene: TRBD1
v_gene: TRBV6-6
j_gene: TRBJ2-3
len: 16
abundance: few
CDR3aa: CASSSPDRTSTDTQYF
CDR3nt: TGTGCCAGCAGTTCGCCGGACAGGACCAGCACAGATACGCAGTATTTT

d_gene: NA
v_gene: TRBV6-5
j_gene: TRBJ2-7
len: 16
abundance: NA
CDR3aa: CASSYIRQRGSYEQYF
CDR3nt: TGTGCCAGCAGTTACATACGACAGCGCGGATCCTACGAGCAGTACTTC

d_gene: NA
v_gene: TRBV6-6
j_gene: TRBJ1-5
len: 15
abundance: NA
CDR3aa: CASSYDLYSNQPQHF
CDR3nt: TGTGCCAGCAGTTACGACTTGTATAGCAATCAGCCCCAGCATTTT

d_gene: NA
v_gene: TRBV7-9
j_gene: TRBJ2-7
len: 13
abundance: NA
CDR3aa: CASSLGLSYEQYF
CDR3nt: TGTGCCAGCAGCTTAGGACTTTCCTACGAGCAGTACTTC

d_gene: TRBD1
v_gene: TRBV30
j_gene: TRBJ1-6
len: 15
abundance: once
CDR3aa: CAWSVEDRESSPLHF
CDR3nt: TGTGCCTGGAGTGTGGAGGACAGGGAGAGTTCACCCCTCCACTTT

d_gene: NA
v_gene: TRBV4-3
j_gene: TRBJ2-7
len: 15
abundance: NA
CDR3aa: CASSQDRRGSYEQYF
CDR3nt: TGCGCCAGCAGCCAAGATCGCCGGGGGTCCTACGAGCAGTACTTC

d_gene: NA
v_gene: TRBV15
j_gene: TRBJ2-7
len: 15
abundance: NA
CDR3aa: CATSSLQGLTYEQYF
CDR3nt: TGTGCCACCAGCAGTCTGCAGGGACTTACCTACGAGCAGTACTTC

d_gene: TRBD2
v_gene: TRBV7-9
j_gene: TRBJ2-3
len: 16
abundance: few
CDR3aa: CASSLKLAGITDTQYF
CDR3nt: TGTGCCAGCAGCTTAAAACTAGCGGGAATTACAGATACGCAGTATTTT

d_gene: NA
v_gene: TRBV7-8
j_gene: TRBJ1-2
len: 14
abundance: NA
CDR3aa: CASSPRIDSNGYTF
CDR3nt: TGTGCCAGCAGCCCTCGCATAGACAGTAATGGCTACACCTTC

d_gene: NA
v_gene: TRBV7-9
j_gene: TRBJ1-1
len: 15
abundance: NA
CDR3aa: CSSSLATVQNTEAFF
CDR3nt: TGTTCCAGCAGCTTAGCTACAGTCCAGAACACTGAAGCTTTCTTT

d_gene: TRBD1
v_gene: TRBV7-6
j_gene: TRBJ1-2
len: 14
abundance: NA
CDR3aa: CASSPGQNNYGYTF
CDR3nt: TGTGCCAGCTCCCCGGGACAGAATAACTATGGCTACACCTTC

d_gene: NA
v_gene: TRBV6-1
j_gene: TRBJ1-5
len: 14
abundance: NA
CDR3aa: CASSASGSNQPQHF
CDR3nt: TGTGCCAGCAGTGCATCCGGTAGCAATCAGCCCCAGCATTTT

d_gene: TRBD2
v_gene: TRBV7-7
j_gene: TRBJ2-1
len: 16
abundance: NA
CDR3aa: CASSSLLAGDGNEQFF
CDR3nt: TGTGCCAGCAGCTCCCTACTAGCGGGAGACGGCAATGAGCAGTTCTTC

d_gene: TRBD1
v_gene: TRBV7-2
j_gene: TRBJ2-2
len: 17
abundance: NA
CDR3aa: CASSPQWDRPNTGELFF
CDR3nt: TGTGCCAGCAGCCCACAATGGGACAGACCGAACACCGGGGAGCTGTTTTTT

d_gene: TRBD1
v_gene: TRBV4-1
j_gene: TRBJ1-1
len: 14
abundance: few
CDR3aa: CASSQLTGHTEAFF
CDR3nt: TGCGCCAGCAGCCAATTGACAGGGCACACTGAAGCTTTCTTT

d_gene: NA
v_gene: TRBV25-1
j_gene: TRBJ1-2
len: 16
abundance: NA
CDR3aa: CASSDNLGGYTYGYTF
CDR3nt: TGTGCCAGCAGTGACAACCTGGGCGGGTATACCTATGGCTACACCTTC

d_gene: TRBD1
v_gene: TRBV27
j_gene: TRBJ2-3
len: 16
abundance: NA
CDR3aa: CASSSDPDRGTDTQYF
CDR3nt: TGTGCCAGCAGTTCAGACCCGGACAGGGGCACAGATACGCAGTATTTT

d_gene: TRBD2
v_gene: TRBV27
j_gene: TRBJ2-1
len: 16
abundance: NA
CDR3aa: CASSLGGTSGRYEQFF
CDR3nt: TGTGCCAGCAGTTTAGGAGGGACTAGCGGGCGGTATGAGCAGTTCTTC

d_gene: NA
v_gene: TRBV9
j_gene: TRBJ2-7
len: 14
abundance: few
CDR3aa: CASSVEPGTYEQYF
CDR3nt: TGTGCCAGCAGCGTAGAGCCGGGTACCTACGAGCAGTACTTC

d_gene: TRBD1
v_gene: TRBV7-9
j_gene: TRBJ2-5
len: 18
abundance: NA
CDR3aa: CASSQRRGGNVFGETQYF
CDR3nt: TGTGCCAGCAGCCAACGGAGAGGGGGCAACGTTTTTGGAGAGACCCAGTACTTC

d_gene: NA
v_gene: TRBV7-2
j_gene: TRBJ2-7
len: 16
abundance: NA
CDR3aa: CASSLTPDTRAYEQYF
CDR3nt: TGTGCCAGCAGCTTAACCCCTGACACTAGGGCCTACGAGCAGTACTTC

d_gene: NA
v_gene: TRBV7-2
j_gene: TRBJ2-1
len: 15
abundance: once
CDR3aa: CASSRGGGGSNEQFF
CDR3nt: TGTGCCAGCAGCCGAGGGGGGGGCGGGAGCAATGAGCAGTTCTTC

d_gene: NA
v_gene: TRBV7-6
j_gene: TRBJ2-7
len: 15
abundance: NA
CDR3aa: CASSLARDTAYEQYF
CDR3nt: TGTGCCAGCAGCTTAGCCCGGGACACCGCTTACGAGCAGTACTTC

d_gene: NA
v_gene: TRBV6-5
j_gene: TRBJ1-1
len: 15
abundance: NA
CDR3aa: CASSYLGALGTEAFF
CDR3nt: TGTGCCAGCAGTTACCTGGGGGCCCTTGGGACTGAAGCTTTCTTT

d_gene: TRBD1
v_gene: TRBV4-3
j_gene: TRBJ2-7
len: 15
abundance: NA
CDR3aa: CASSQHGDRGYEQYF
CDR3nt: TGCGCCAGCAGCCAACATGGGGACAGGGGTTACGAGCAGTACTTC

d_gene: NA
v_gene: TRBV9
j_gene: TRBJ2-7
len: 14
abundance: once
CDR3aa: CASSPTTVTLTRYF
CDR3nt: TGTGCCAGCAGCCCAACGACAGTAACCCTGACACGGTACTTC

d_gene: TRBD2
v_gene: TRBV5-1
j_gene: TRBJ2-5
len: 18
abundance: NA
CDR3aa: CASSLPWSGGSLGLTQYF
CDR3nt: TGCGCCAGCAGCCTCCCATGGAGCGGGGGATCCCTAGGACTGACCCAGTACTTC

d_gene: NA
v_gene: TRBV27
j_gene: TRBJ2-1
len: 16
abundance: few
CDR3aa: CASSSSMTSSYNEQFF
CDR3nt: TGTGCCAGCAGTTCCTCAATGACTAGCTCCTACAATGAGCAGTTCTTC

d_gene: NA
v_gene: TRBV7-9
j_gene: TRBJ2-2
len: 16
abundance: NA
CDR3aa: CASSLPGESNTGELFF
CDR3nt: TGTGCCAGCAGCCTCCCAGGGGAATCGAACACCGGGGAGCTGTTTTTT

d_gene: NA
v_gene: TRBV27
j_gene: TRBJ2-2
len: 13
abundance: few
CDR3aa: CASSVGATGELFF
CDR3nt: TGTGCCAGCAGTGTGGGGGCCACCGGGGAGCTGTTTTTT

d_gene: TRBD1
v_gene: TRBV6-6
j_gene: TRBJ1-1
len: 14
abundance: NA
CDR3aa: CASSYGQGGTEAFF
CDR3nt: TGTGCCAGCAGTTACGGACAGGGGGGCACTGAAGCTTTCTTT

d_gene: TRBD1
v_gene: TRBV7-7
j_gene: TRBJ2-7
len: 15
abundance: NA
CDR3aa: CASSLFQGQSYEQYF
CDR3nt: TGTGCCAGCAGCTTATTCCAGGGACAGTCATACGAGCAGTACTTC

d_gene: TRBD1
v_gene: TRBV15
j_gene: TRBJ1-6
len: 15
abundance: NA
CDR3aa: CATRDRSSYNSPLHF
CDR3nt: TGTGCCACCAGGGACAGGAGCTCCTATAATTCACCCCTCCACTTT